The 5 T cell receptor beta chains listed next were all sequenced from one sample in a study of tumor and adjacent non-tumor tissue in lung cancer. Three rounds of nested PCR, following a modified ARM-PCR protocol, produced the TCRbeta library. Using its own MiXCR run on the multiplex PCR reads, TCRdb lists one record per CDR3 protein. This table holds approximately 140,000 distinct CDR3 sequences, approximately 72% found once. This sample's RNA came from whole unsorted tissue. Source material: lung tumor tissue. All receptors come from a man between 60 and 75 years old with small cell lung cancer.

Many counts were recorded for this clonotype. This chain links TRBV11-2 with TRBJ2-3, with D tentatively TRBD2 (5 bases). CDR3 length: 13 residues. Germline V gene sequence: CDR1 SGHAT, CDR2 FQNNGV. Trimming left V 5 bases short and J 0 bases short, with 6 bases between. The CDR3 DNA sequence: TGTGCCAGCAGCCGGGGTAGCACAGATACGCAGTATTTT. Its protein product is CASSRGSTDTQYF.

The rearrangement joins TRBV20-1 to TRBJ2-2, with unresolved D. Germline assignment: CDR1 DFQATT and CDR2 SNEGSKA (reference sequence). The ends were cut back, 8 bases at V and 7 bases at J, with 20 bases in the middle. This CDR3 has 14 amino acids. This CDR3 reads CSTGDARSFGELFF. The CDR3, as DNA: TGCAGTACTGGAGATGCGAGGAGCTTCGGGGAGCTGTTTTTT.

With respect to this clonotype: This clone may be a read error of a much larger clone one base away. The CDR3 is CASSLKTSTSYNEQFF. The CDR3 DNA reads TGCGCCAGCAGCCTAAAGACTAGCACTTCCTACAATGAGCAGTTCTTC. The chain recombines TRBV4-1 with TRBJ2-1; 7 bases are a match to TRBD2. The CDR3 runs 16 residues. The V segment lost 4 bases and the J segment 1 base; nucleotides outside the gene matches: 7. CDR1 is MGHRA, CDR2 YSYEKL, per germline.

This clonotype was counted many times. The rearrangement links TRBV28 to TRBJ2-2, with D tentatively TRBD2 (6 bases). Trimming shortened V by 10 bases and J by 5 bases, and 20 bases separated the two germline ends. Germline CDR1 MDHEN, CDR2 SYDVKM. The CDR3 runs to 15 residues. The CDR3 here is CATNGAGRRTGELFF. The CDR3, as DNA: TGTGCCACCAATGGCGCGGGGCGCCGGACCGGGGAGCTGTTTTTT.

As to this clonotype: It may be a read error: a sequence one base away is much more abundant. The chain combines TRBV6-5 with TRBJ1-1, with 7 bases that match TRBD1. The V gene's germline CDR1 is MNHEY and CDR2 SVGAGI. This CDR3 is 14 amino acids long. V was pared by 6 bases and J by 4 bases, with 8 bases of the junction left unmatched. The CDR3 spells CASRYRGPCTEAFF. CDR3 DNA: TGTGCCAGCAGGTACAGGGGCCCATGCACTGAAGCTTTCTTT.